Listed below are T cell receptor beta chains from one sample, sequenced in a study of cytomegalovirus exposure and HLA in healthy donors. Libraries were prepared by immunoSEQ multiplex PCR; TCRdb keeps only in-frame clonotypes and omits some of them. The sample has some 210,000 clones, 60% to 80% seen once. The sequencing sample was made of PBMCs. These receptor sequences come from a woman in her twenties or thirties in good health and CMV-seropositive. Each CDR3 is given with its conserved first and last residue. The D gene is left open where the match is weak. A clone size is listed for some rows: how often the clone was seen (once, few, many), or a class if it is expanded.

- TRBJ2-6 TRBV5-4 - CASSLGSPGANVLTF TGTGCCAGCAGCTTGGGCAGTCCTGGGGCCAACGTCCTGACTTTC
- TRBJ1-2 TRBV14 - CASSPFLDYGYTF TGTGCCAGCAGCCCTTTTCTCGACTATGGCTACACCTTC
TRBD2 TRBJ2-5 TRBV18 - CASSPLAAGETQYF TGTGCCAGCTCACCTCTAGCGGCTGGGGAGACCCAGTACTTC
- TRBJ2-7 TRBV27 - CASSSVGRETYEQYF TGTGCCAGCAGTTCCGTCGGACGGGAGACCTACGAGCAGTACTTC
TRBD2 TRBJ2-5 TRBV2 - CASRKAGVSQETQYF TGTGCCAGCAGGAAAGCGGGGGTTAGCCAAGAGACCCAGTACTTC
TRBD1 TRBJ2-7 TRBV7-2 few CASSQNRGGEQYF TGTGCCAGCAGCCAAAACAGGGGTGGAGAGCAGTACTTC
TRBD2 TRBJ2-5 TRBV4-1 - CASSQDNSGRRRQETQYF TGCGCCAGCAGCCAGGATAATAGCGGGAGGAGGAGACAAGAGACCCAGTACTTC
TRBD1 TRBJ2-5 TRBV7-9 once CASSFPRGTGTETQYF TGTGCCAGCAGCTTCCCACGGGGGACAGGGACAGAGACCCAGTACTTC
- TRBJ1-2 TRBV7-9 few CASSQRERRNGYTF TGTGCCAGCAGCCAAAGAGAGCGGAGGAATGGCTACACCTTC
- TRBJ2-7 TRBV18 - CASSAPGSYEQYF TGTGCCAGCTCAGCCCCAGGCTCCTACGAGCAGTACTTC
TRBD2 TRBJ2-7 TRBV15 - CATRIGGASYEQYF TGTGCCACCAGGATCGGGGGGGCCTCCTACGAGCAGTACTTC
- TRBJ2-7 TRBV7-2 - CASSRSLAQDPYEQYF TGTGCCAGCAGCCGATCTCTAGCGCAGGATCCCTACGAGCAGTACTTC
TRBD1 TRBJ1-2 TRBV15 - CATSRDQGVYTF TGTGCCACCAGCAGAGATCAGGGGGTATACACCTTC
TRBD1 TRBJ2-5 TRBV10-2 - CASSDRGRETQYF TGCGCCAGCAGCGACAGGGGCCGGGAGACCCAGTACTTC
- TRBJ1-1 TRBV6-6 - CASSSRVNTEAFF TGTGCCAGCAGTTCGCGGGTGAACACTGAAGCTTTCTTT
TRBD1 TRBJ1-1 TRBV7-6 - CASSPLFPGQGTTEAFF TGTGCCAGCAGCCCCCTGTTCCCGGGACAGGGGACCACTGAAGCTTTCTTT
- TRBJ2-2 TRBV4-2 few CASSQYKSFSRELFF TGTGCCAGCAGCCAGTATAAGAGTTTTAGCCGGGAGCTGTTTTTT
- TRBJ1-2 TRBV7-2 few CASSPQNYGYTF TGTGCCAGCAGCCCTCAGAACTATGGCTACACCTTC
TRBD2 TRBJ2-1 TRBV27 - CASSAPGLAGAEQFF TGTGCCAGCAGCGCCCCGGGACTAGCGGGAGCCGAGCAGTTCTTC
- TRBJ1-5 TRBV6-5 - CASSPRGRPYQPQHF TGTGCCAGCAGCCCAAGAGGCAGACCCTATCAGCCCCAGCATTTT
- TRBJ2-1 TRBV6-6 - CASSPQPAAYNEQFF TGTGCCAGCAGTCCTCAGCCAGCGGCCTACAATGAGCAGTTCTTC
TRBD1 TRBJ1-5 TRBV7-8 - CASSAGTGTGQPQHF TGTGCCAGCAGCGCCGGGACAGGTACCGGTCAGCCCCAGCATTTT
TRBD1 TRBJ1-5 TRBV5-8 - CASRYSSGTGNQPQHF TGTGCCAGCAGGTATTCCTCCGGGACAGGGAATCAGCCCCAGCATTTT
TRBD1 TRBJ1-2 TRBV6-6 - CASSYWGQGGGYGYTF TGTGCCAGCAGTTACTGGGGACAGGGCGGTGGCTATGGCTACACCTTC
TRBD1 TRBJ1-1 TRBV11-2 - CASSRTGVGTEAFF TGTGCCAGCAGCCGGACAGGGGTGGGCACTGAAGCTTTCTTT
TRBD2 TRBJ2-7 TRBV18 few CASLGVAGDYEQYF TGTGCCAGCCTTGGGGTAGCGGGAGACTACGAGCAGTACTTC
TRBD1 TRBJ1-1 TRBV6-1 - CAGGQGMNTEAFF TGTGCCGGAGGACAGGGGATGAACACTGAAGCTTTCTTT
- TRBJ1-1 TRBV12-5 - CASGSKQGTEAFF TGTGCTAGTGGTTCTAAACAGGGAACTGAAGCTTTCTTT
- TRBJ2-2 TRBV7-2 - CARGENANTGELFF TGTGCCAGGGGAGAGAACGCGAACACCGGGGAGCTGTTTTTT
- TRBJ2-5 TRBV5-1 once CASSFSGVLQETQYF TGCGCCAGCAGCTTTTCAGGGGTTCTCCAAGAGACCCAGTACTTC
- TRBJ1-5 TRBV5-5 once CASSVTGNQPQHF TGTGCCAGCAGCGTAACAGGCAATCAGCCCCAGCATTTT
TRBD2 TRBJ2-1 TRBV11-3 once CASSRGGNYNEQFF TGTGCCAGCAGCCGGGGGGGGAACTACAATGAGCAGTTCTTC
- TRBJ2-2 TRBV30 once CAWSVGESNTGELFF TGTGCCTGGAGCGTGGGAGAATCGAACACCGGGGAGCTGTTTTTT
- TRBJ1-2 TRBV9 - CASSVGFGRGATGYTF TGTGCCAGCAGCGTAGGCTTCGGACGGGGAGCTACGGGCTACACCTTC
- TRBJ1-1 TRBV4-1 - CASSQGQENTEAFF TGCGCCAGCAGCCAAGGGCAGGAGAACACTGAAGCTTTCTTT
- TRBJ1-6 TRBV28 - CASSSTRQADSYNSPLHF TGTGCCAGCAGTTCGACTCGACAGGCTGACTCCTATAATTCACCCCTCCACTTT
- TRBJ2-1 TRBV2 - CASSRDNYDEQFF TGTGCCAGCAGCCGGGACAACTACGATGAGCAGTTCTTC
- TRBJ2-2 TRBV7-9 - CASSSRRQSNTGELFF TGTGCCAGCAGCTCCCGAAGACAGTCGAACACCGGGGAGCTGTTTTTT
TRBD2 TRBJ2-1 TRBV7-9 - CASSFSGGSEQFF TGTGCCAGCAGCTTTAGCGGGGGCTCTGAGCAGTTCTTC
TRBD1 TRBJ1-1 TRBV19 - CASREGATEAFF TGTGCCAGTAGAGAGGGGGCGACTGAAGCTTTCTTT
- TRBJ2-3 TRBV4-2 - CASRPTSLAVPDTQYF TGTGCCAGCAGGCCAACGTCACTAGCCGTCCCAGATACGCAGTATTTT
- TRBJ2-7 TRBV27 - CASSLQGYEQYF TGTGCCAGCAGTTTGCAGGGCTACGAGCAGTACTTC
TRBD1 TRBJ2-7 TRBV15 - CATSTRQGLRTYEQYF TGTGCCACCAGCACTCGACAGGGTTTAAGGACCTACGAGCAGTACTTC
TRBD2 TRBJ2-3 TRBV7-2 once CASTGGRTDTQYF TGTGCCAGCACCGGGGGGAGGACAGATACGCAGTATTTT
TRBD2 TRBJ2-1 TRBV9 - CASSVGEGSYNEQFF TGTGCCAGCAGCGTAGGGGAGGGCTCCTACAATGAGCAGTTCTTC
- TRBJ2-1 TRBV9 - CASSVEGDTYNEQFF TGTGCCAGCAGCGTAGAAGGGGACACTTACAATGAGCAGTTCTTC
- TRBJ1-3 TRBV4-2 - CASSQGGRLSGNTIYF TGTGCCAGCAGCCAAGGTGGGAGGCTCTCTGGAAACACCATATATTTT
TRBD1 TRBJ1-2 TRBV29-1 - CSVSRDRVSVDGYTF TGCAGCGTTAGCCGGGACAGGGTCAGCGTGGATGGCTACACCTTC
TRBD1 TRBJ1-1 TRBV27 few CASSFSGTGRAFF TGTGCCAGCAGTTTCTCCGGGACAGGGAGGGCTTTCTTT
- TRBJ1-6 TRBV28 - CASSQGSVGTSLSPLHF TGTGCCAGCAGCCAAGGGTCGGTTGGGACAAGTCTTTCACCCCTCCACTTT
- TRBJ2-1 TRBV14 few CASSQDLGDEQFF TGTGCCAGCAGCCAAGATCTCGGGGATGAGCAGTTCTTC
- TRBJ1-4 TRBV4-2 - CASRPDGVGMEKLFF TGTGCCAGCAGGCCGGACGGGGTAGGAATGGAAAAACTGTTTTTT
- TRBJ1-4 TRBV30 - CAWTTSEKLFF TGTGCCTGGACAACATCTGAAAAACTGTTTTTT
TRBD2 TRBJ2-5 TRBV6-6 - CATEGGTSEETQYF TGTGCCACCGAAGGGGGGACTAGCGAAGAGACCCAGTACTTC
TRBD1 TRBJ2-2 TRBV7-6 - CASSRDRTGELFF TGTGCCAGCAGCCGGGACAGAACCGGGGAGCTGTTTTTT
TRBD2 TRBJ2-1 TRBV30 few CAWRRENFYNEQFF TGTGCCTGGAGGCGGGAGAACTTCTACAATGAGCAGTTCTTC
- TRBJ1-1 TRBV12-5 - CASGLGGRQDANTEAFF TGTGCTAGTGGTTTGGGTGGCAGACAGGACGCGAACACTGAAGCTTTCTTT
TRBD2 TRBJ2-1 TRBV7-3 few CASSLVRLAGSYNEQFF TGTGCCAGCAGCTTGGTCCGACTAGCAGGCTCCTACAATGAGCAGTTCTTC
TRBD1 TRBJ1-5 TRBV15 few CATSREGQGFSNQPQHF TGTGCCACCAGCAGAGAGGGACAGGGGTTTAGCAATCAGCCCCAGCATTTT
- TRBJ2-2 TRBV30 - CAWNGGQFTTGELFF TGTGCCTGGAATGGAGGACAGTTTACAACCGGGGAGCTGTTTTTT